Shown below are 22 T cell receptor beta chains from a single sample sequenced in a study of shared clonotypes between healthy human individuals. Measured with immunoSEQ multiplex PCR; TCRdb has only the in-frame clones, and not every one. Of 2 million to 2.5 million clones in the sample, around 95% were seen once. Sequences were obtained from naive CD4+ T cells sorted from blood. Regarding subset: CD45RA+ positively selected. The receptors were gathered from a man in his late teens or twenties in good health.

The chain links TRBV4-3 to TRBJ2-1, with 8 positions matching TRBD2. Germline-derived CDR1 and CDR2 are LGHNA and YSLEER. The V segment lost 0 bases and the J segment 8 bases; nucleotides outside the gene matches: 12. The CDR3 spans 17 residues. The CDR3 DNA sequence: TGCGCCAGCAGCCAAGATCTTGGAAGCGGGAGTAGGCATGAGCAGTTCTTC. It is translated as CASSQDLGSGSRHEQFF.

The J gene is TRBJ2-7, the V gene TRBV27, with D uncertain. The V end was cut by 2 bases, the J end by 2 bases, with 10 bases between. CDR1 is MNHEY, CDR2 SMNVEV, per germline (reference sequence). The CDR3 consists of 14 residues. CDR3 DNA sequence: TGTGCCAGCAGTTTAAAGGACGGTACCTACGAGCAGTACTTC. Translating gives CASSLKDGTYEQYF.

The V call is TRBV19, the J call TRBJ1-1; 8 bases agree with TRBD1. The CDR3 runs 16 residues. Germline-derived CDR1 and CDR2 are LNHDA and SQIVND (reference sequence). The V and J ends lost 3 bases and 1 base, in that order; junction bases with no gene match: 7. CDR3 coding DNA: TGTGCCAGTAGTATCCTCCCCCAGGGGGCGAACACTGAAGCTTTCTTT. It encodes CASSILPQGANTEAFF.

The genes are TRBV10-2 and TRBJ2-1, with a possible D match to TRBD2 (6 bases). CDR1 and CDR2 from the germline V gene are WSHSY and SAAADI. This CDR3 is 15 amino acids long. V dropped 7 bases and J dropped 1 base, with 14 bases sitting between them. The CDR3 nucleotides read TGCGCCAGCATCTCCGCGGGGCTTTCCTACAATGAGCAGTTCTTC. It yields the protein CASISAGLSYNEQFF.

The chain links TRBV7-2 to TRBJ1-2; perhaps TRBD1 as D (6 bases). The CDR3 is made up of 13 amino acids. Trimming cost V 4 bases and J 4 bases, with 10 bases left between them. Germline CDR1 and CDR2: SGHTA and FQGNSA. The CDR3 here is CASSWGAGYGYTF. In nucleotides, the CDR3 is TGTGCCAGCAGCTGGGGGGCGGGCTATGGCTACACCTTC. Full variable domain (rest looked up from reference TRBV7-2 and TRBJ1-2): GAGVSQSPSNKVTEKGKDVELRCDPISGHTALYWYRQSLGQGLEFLIYFQGNSAPDKSGLPSDRFSAERTGGSVSTLTIQRTQQEDSAVYLCASSWGAGYGYTFGSGTRLTVV.

This clone was seen only once. This rearrangement joins TRBV7-9 to TRBJ2-7, with D hard to call. The CDR3 contains 12 residues. Germline V CDR1 and CDR2: SEHNR, FQNEAQ (reference sequence). Trimming took off 2 bases at V and 5 bases at J, with 7 bases between the two ends. CDR3 sequence: CASSLSGHEQYF. In DNA, the CDR3 is TGTGCCAGCAGCTTATCAGGTCACGAGCAGTACTTC.

The table lists this clone with a count of one. The chain couples TRBV5-4 to TRBJ1-4; TRBD1 matches 8 bases. V was pared by 5 bases and J by 8 bases, with 5 bases of the junction left unmatched. Germline V gene data show CDR1 as SGHNT and CDR2 as YYREEE (reference sequence). The length of the CDR3 is 13 residues. Here the CDR3 DNA reads TGTGCCAGCAGACAGGACAGGGAGGAAAAACTGTTTTTT. This sequence encodes CASRQDREEKLFF.

The chain combines TRBV7-2 with TRBJ2-1; TRBD2 matches 7 bases. V was clipped by 5 bases and J by 8 bases; unmatched bases: 9. CDR3 length: 14 residues. Germline lookup yields CDR1 SGHTA and CDR2 FQGNSA. The CDR3 is CASSIRDYFDEQFF. The CDR3 DNA reads as TGTGCCAGCAGCATACGGGACTATTTCGATGAGCAGTTCTTC.

This clone was seen a handful of times. The chain couples TRBV27 to TRBJ1-2; 10 bases map to TRBD1. CDR1 and CDR2 (germline): MNHEY, SMNVEV (reference sequence). The CDR3 spans 13 residues. V dropped 7 bases and J dropped 9; count of bases not matched to a gene: 8. CDR3 sequence reads: CASTRGQGSSYTF. The CDR3 bases are TGTGCCAGCACCCGGGGACAGGGGTCAAGCTACACCTTC.

The rearrangement uses TRBV27 and TRBJ1-5; D remains ambiguous. This CDR3 region has 15 residues. Germline CDR1 is MNHEY and CDR2 is SMNVEV (reference sequence). The germline V and J ends were trimmed by 1 base and 3 bases, with 10 bases remaining between them. Written as DNA, the CDR3 is TGTGCCAGCAGTTTATTCCGCAGCAACAATCAGCCCCAGCATTTT. Amino acid sequence: CASSLFRSNNQPQHF.

This sequence joins TRBV4-1 and TRBJ2-6; either TRBD1 or TRBD2 may supply D (5 bases each). This CDR3 contains 18 residues. V dropped 0 bases and J dropped 0 bases, with 12 bases sitting between them. The V gene's germline CDR1 is MGHRA and CDR2 YSYEKL. CDR3 amino acids: CASSQEGTGSSGANVLTF. CDR3 DNA sequence: TGCGCCAGCAGCCAAGAAGGGACGGGGAGCTCTGGGGCCAACGTCCTGACTTTC.

This clone was counted between two and nine times. The V and J genes are TRBV10-1 and TRBJ1-5; D is possibly TRBD1 (5 bases). Germline-derived CDR1 and CDR2 are WNHNN and SYGVQD (reference sequence). V was clipped by 8 bases and J by 1 base, with 12 bases between them. The CDR3 runs to 14 residues. This CDR3 is CASVFGGSNQPQHF. The CDR3, as DNA: TGCGCCAGCGTGTTCGGGGGGAGCAATCAGCCCCAGCATTTT.

The CDR3 DNA reads as TGTGCCAGCGGTGGCCCCTCCGGAGGCTACGAGCAGTACTTC. Amino acids: CASGGPSGGYEQYF. V usage is TRBV6-6 and J usage is TRBJ2-7, with a weak D call TRBD2 (5 bases). Germline lookup yields CDR1 MNHNY and CDR2 SVGAGI (reference sequence). V was pared by 8 bases and J by 3 bases, with 17 bases between. There are 14 residues in the CDR3.

The chain combines TRBV7-3 with TRBJ2-6, with D possibly TRBD1 on 5 matching bases. V was shortened by 1 base and J by 0 bases, with 7 bases between the two germline ends. The germline CDR1 and CDR2 sequences are SGHTA and FQGTGA. There are 16 residues in the CDR3. The CDR3 protein is CASSLSRDSGANVLTF. For the CDR3, the DNA is TGTGCCAGCAGCTTAAGCAGGGACTCTGGGGCCAACGTCCTGACTTTC.

This chain connects TRBV11-2 to TRBJ1-2; D not resolved. The CDR3 totals 15 residues. Trimming cost V 5 bases and J 0 bases, with 13 bases left between them. Germline CDR1 and CDR2: SGHAT and FQNNGV. The CDR3 DNA reads TGTGCCAGCAGCCCATCGGACGGAGCTAACTATGGCTACACCTTC. It translates to CASSPSDGANYGYTF.

The chain carries TRBV7-9 and TRBJ2-7; TRBD1 is a possible D gene (5 bases). Germline assignment: CDR1 SEHNR and CDR2 FQNEAQ (reference sequence). The CDR3 loop spans 15 amino acids. Between the trimmed V and J ends, which lost 1 base and 5 bases, there was a span of 15 bases. The CDR3 sequence is CASSLGVQGRNEQYF. The CDR3 DNA reads TGTGCCAGCAGCTTAGGGGTGCAGGGTCGCAACGAGCAGTACTTC.

This chain uses TRBV28 with TRBJ2-2; D might be TRBD1 (6 bases). The CDR3 covers 14 residues. In germline, CDR1 is MDHEN, CDR2 SYDVKM. V shed 6 bases and J shed 5 bases, with 13 bases lying between them. This chain's CDR3 is CASSRDQGTGELFF. The CDR3 DNA sequence: TGTGCCAGCAGCCGAGATCAGGGGACCGGGGAGCTGTTTTTT.

The chain carries TRBV7-2 and TRBJ2-1; TRBD2 matches 14 bases. The CDR3 length is 16 residues. V trimming: 0 bases; J trimming: 7 bases; junction bases outside the gene matches: 2. The germline CDR1 and CDR2 sequences are SGHTA and FQGNSA. The CDR3, as DNA: TGTGCCAGCAGCTTAGCGCGACTAGCGGGGGGGAATGAGCAGTTCTTC. Translating gives CASSLARLAGGNEQFF.

The chain uses TRBV29-1 and TRBJ1-1; 8 positions agree with TRBD1. The V gene end was trimmed by 7 bases and the J gene end by 2 bases; junction bases not matched to a gene: 6. The CDR3 is made up of 13 amino acids. The germline V gene has CDR1 SQVTM and CDR2 ANQGSEA. CDR3 sequence (DNA): TGCAGCGCTGACAGGGGAATCAACACTGAAGCTTTCTTT. Encoded protein: CSADRGINTEAFF. Drawing the rest from reference TRBV29-1 and TRBJ1-1, the complete variable domain is SAVISQKPSRDICQRGTSLTIQCQVDSQVTMMFWYRQQPGQSLTLIATANQGSEATYESGFVIDKFPISRPNLTFSTLTVSNMSPEDSSIYLCSADRGINTEAFFGQGTRLTVV.

The chain joins TRBV4-1 to TRBJ2-3; 11 nucleotides match TRBD2. V lost 3 bases to trimming and J lost 1 base; unmatched junction nucleotides: 6. Germline V gives CDR1 MGHRA, CDR2 YSYEKL. The CDR3 is 17 residues long. Here the CDR3 DNA reads TGCGCCAGCAGCCACAGACTAGCGGGATCTCGCACAGATACGCAGTATTTT. Residues: CASSHRLAGSRTDTQYF.

This chain links TRBV6-6 with TRBJ1-1, with D possibly TRBD1 on 5 matching bases. V was cut by 5 bases and J by 1 base, with 8 bases left in between. In germline, CDR1 is MNHNY, CDR2 SVGAGI (reference sequence). This CDR3 comprises 13 residues. For the CDR3, the DNA is TGTGCCAGCAGTGATAGGGGGAACACTGAAGCTTTCTTT. It encodes CASSDRGNTEAFF.

The V gene is TRBV10-1, the J gene TRBJ1-1; D unresolved. Trimming stripped 5 bases from V and 4 bases from J, with 14 bases between. The CDR3 spans 14 residues. Germline CDR1 is WNHNN and CDR2 is SYGVQD (reference sequence). The CDR3 here is CASSMTPWGTEAFF. The CDR3 nucleotides are TGCGCCAGCAGTATGACACCTTGGGGCACTGAAGCTTTCTTT.